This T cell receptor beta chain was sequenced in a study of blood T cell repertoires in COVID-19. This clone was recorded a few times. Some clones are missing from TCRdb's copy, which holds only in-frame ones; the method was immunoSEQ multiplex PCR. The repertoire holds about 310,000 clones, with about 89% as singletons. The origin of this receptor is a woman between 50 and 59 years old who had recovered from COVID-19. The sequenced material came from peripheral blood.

The CDR3 DNA reads TGTGCCAGCTCACTTATGCCTGGACGGCGGGGTACTGAAGCTTTCTTT. As protein: CASSLMPGRRGTEAFF. The J gene is TRBJ1-1, the V gene TRBV18; D gene uncertain. Germline V gene sequence: CDR1 KGHSH, CDR2 LQKENI. This CDR3 has 16 residues. V shed 4 bases and J shed 5 bases, with 20 bases lying between them.